The 26 T cell receptor beta chains below come from one sample, sequenced in a study of blood T cell repertoires in COVID-19. The repertoire was sequenced with immunoSEQ multiplex PCR; TCRdb's copy has only in-frame clones and lacks some. The sample holds under 250,000 clones, around 82% seen once. The source material was peripheral blood. The receptors stem from a woman aged 70-85 years with acute or convalescent COVID-19.

The V call is TRBV11-2, the J call TRBJ1-6, with no clear D. Germline CDR1 SGHAT, CDR2 FQNNGV. The CDR3 is 13 residues long. V was cut by 5 bases and J by 4 bases, with 6 bases left in between. In DNA form, the CDR3 reads TGTGCCAGCAGCCCGGGTTATAATTCACCCCTCCACTTT. It yields the protein CASSPGYNSPLHF.

This clone appeared a single time. This rearrangement joins TRBV24-1 to TRBJ2-1, with 7 bases identical to TRBD1. The CDR3 is made up of 15 amino acids. V was pared by 5 bases and J by 0 bases, with 3 bases of the junction left unmatched. Germline assignment: CDR1 KGHDR and CDR2 SFDVKD. The CDR3 loop is CATSAPGGSYNEQFF. DNA for the CDR3: TGTGCCACCAGTGCCCCAGGGGGCTCCTACAATGAGCAGTTCTTC.

The V gene is TRBV2, the J gene TRBJ2-5; TRBD2 aligns across 11 bases. CDR1 and CDR2 (germline): SNHLY, FYNNEI. The V gene end was trimmed by 5 bases and the J gene end by 5 bases; junction bases not matched to a gene: 4. CDR3 length: 14 residues. The CDR3 coding sequence is TGTGCCAGCAGTCCTAGCGGGGGGAGCGAGACCCAGTACTTC. Residues: CASSPSGGSETQYF. Full variable domain (missing parts from reference TRBV2 and TRBJ2-5): EPEVTQTPSHQVTQMGQEVILRCVPISNHLYFYWYRQILGQKVEFLVSFYNNEISEKSEIFDDQFSVERPDGSNFTLKIRSTKLEDSAMYFCASSPSGGSETQYFGPGTRLLVL.

The V call is TRBV12-5, the J call TRBJ1-6; D gene uncertain. The V gene's germline CDR1 is LGHNT and CDR2 FRNRAP. Trimming left V 1 base short and J 9 bases short, with 10 bases between. The CDR3 spans 14 residues. The CDR3 nucleotides read TGTGCTAGTGGTTTGGACCCCGGTGGTTCACCCCTCCACTTT. The encoded protein is CASGLDPGGSPLHF.

The chain recombines TRBV10-2 with TRBJ2-5; the D gene is possibly TRBD1 (6 bases). In germline, CDR1 is WSHSY, CDR2 SAAADI. The CDR3 sequence is 14 residues long. Trimming shortened V by 3 bases and J by 5 bases, and 13 bases separated the two germline ends. The CDR3 DNA is TGCGCCAGCAGTGAAACAGGGTACGTGGAGACCCAGTACTTC. This translates into CASSETGYVETQYF.

This clone was counted between two and nine times. The chain has TRBV29-1 and TRBJ2-3; D might be TRBD2 (5 bases). Looked up from germline, CDR1 is SQVTM and CDR2 is ANQGSEA. The ends were cut back, 6 bases at V and 6 bases at J, with 22 bases in the middle. This CDR3 spans 15 amino acids. This CDR3 reads CSVWPKGVQTDTQYF. In nucleotides, the CDR3 is TGCAGCGTGTGGCCCAAGGGAGTCCAAACCGATACGCAGTATTTT.

The chain couples TRBV5-1 to TRBJ2-5, with TRBD2 matching 8 bases. J lost 5 bases, V lost 4 bases, and 4 bases had no gene match. Germline values: CDR1 SGHRS, CDR2 YFSETQ. CDR3 length: 13 amino acids. The CDR3 is CASSPGGAETQYF. In DNA form, the CDR3 reads TGCGCCAGCAGCCCGGGGGGGGCGGAGACCCAGTACTTC.

V and J are TRBV7-9 and TRBJ2-1, with TRBD2 matching over 12 bases. Looked up from germline, CDR1 is SEHNR and CDR2 is FQNEAQ (reference sequence). The ends lost 5 bases at V and 12 bases at J; junction bases unmatched: 8. There are 14 residues in the CDR3. The CDR3 region is CASSQGGLAGSQFF. The CDR3 DNA is TGTGCCAGCAGCCAAGGGGGACTAGCGGGTTCGCAGTTCTTC.

The chain couples TRBV7-9 to TRBJ2-7; 8 bases align to TRBD1. The CDR3 runs 18 residues. Trimming cost V 5 bases and J 1 base; bases outside gene matches: 16. Germline V lookup: CDR1 SEHNR, CDR2 FQNEAQ (reference sequence). CDR3 amino acids: CASSPLGFGGQGSYEQYF. Here the CDR3 DNA reads TGTGCCAGCAGCCCTCTTGGCTTCGGCGGACAGGGATCCTACGAGCAGTACTTC.

The chain has TRBV6-5 and TRBJ1-4; the D gene is possibly TRBD1 (6 bases). Germline CDR1 is MNHEY and CDR2 is SVGAGI. This CDR3 region has 14 residues. V dropped 6 bases and J dropped 10 bases, with 18 bases sitting between them. The CDR3 DNA reads TGTGCCAGCAGCGCTGGACAGCTTACGGCAAAACTGTTTTTT. As protein: CASSAGQLTAKLFF.

The gene calls are TRBV6-1 and TRBJ1-1; D is undetermined. V was pared by 3 bases and J by 6 bases, with 23 bases between. This CDR3 is 17 amino acids long. CDR1 MNHNS and CDR2 SASEGT come from the germline V gene. The CDR3 loop reads CASSEGAPSLRRSEAFF. In DNA form, the CDR3 reads TGTGCCAGCAGTGAGGGTGCGCCGTCTCTCAGGAGGTCTGAAGCTTTCTTT.

The chain couples TRBV18 to TRBJ2-7; TRBD1 might be the D (5 bases). Germline CDR1 reads KGHSH; CDR2 reads LQKENI. The germline V and J ends were trimmed by 6 bases and 2 bases, with 11 bases remaining between them. The CDR3 extends over 13 amino acids. In DNA form, the CDR3 reads TGTGCCAGCTCCGTGACAGAGGCCTACGAGCAGTACTTC. Translated: CASSVTEAYEQYF.

The genes are TRBV18 and TRBJ1-1, with D possibly being TRBD1 (6 bases). From germline, CDR1 is KGHSH and CDR2 LQKENI. V gave up 6 bases and J gave up 1 base, with 21 bases separating them. This CDR3 comprises 17 residues. The chain's CDR3 is CASSARVRDTRNTEAFF. The CDR3, as DNA: TGTGCCAGCTCGGCTCGAGTTAGGGACACTCGGAACACTGAAGCTTTCTTT. The whole variable domain, filled in from reference TRBV18 and TRBJ1-1, reads NAGVMQNPRHLVRRRGQEARLRCSPMKGHSHVYWYRQLPEEGLKFMVYLQKENIIDESGMPKERFSAEFPKEGPSILRIQQVVRGDSAAYFCASSARVRDTRNTEAFFGQGTRLTVV.

J is TRBJ1-5 and V is TRBV15, with a possible D match to TRBD1 (6 bases). The CDR3 length is 17 residues. V gave up 0 bases and J gave up 2 bases, with 14 bases separating them. Germline CDR1 reads LNHNV; CDR2 reads YYDKDF (reference sequence). CDR3 residues: CATSRDYGGGGNQPQHF. CDR3 nucleotide sequence: TGTGCCACCAGCAGAGATTATGGCGGGGGCGGCAATCAGCCCCAGCATTTT.

The chain links TRBV5-4 to TRBJ2-1, with D perhaps TRBD2 (7 bases). Trimming took 0 bases from V and 6 from J, leaving 13 bases between them. This CDR3 has 15 residues. Germline CDR1 SGHNT, CDR2 YYREEE (reference sequence). The CDR3 loop reads CASSLGPGGGNEQFF. DNA of the CDR3: TGTGCCAGCAGCTTGGGCCCGGGGGGCGGCAATGAGCAGTTCTTC.

The genes are TRBV25-1 and TRBJ1-5; TRBD1 aligns across 8 bases. CDR3 length: 14 residues. Germline trimming cut 8 bases from V and 5 bases from J; bases unmatched to any gene: 8. Germline V gene data show CDR1 as MGHDK and CDR2 as SYGVNS. DNA for the CDR3: TGTGCCAGCCGTGGGACAGGCGGTTATCAGCCCCAGCATTTT. Translated: CASRGTGGYQPQHF. The whole variable domain, filled in from reference TRBV25-1 and TRBJ1-5, reads EADIYQTPRYLVIGTGKKITLECSQTMGHDKMYWYQQDPGMELHLIHYSYGVNSTEKGDLSSESTVSRIRTEHFPLTLESARPSHTSQYLCASRGTGGYQPQHFGDGTRLSIL.

CDR3 in DNA: TGCGCCAGCAGCCCGGGGTGGGGAAACTATGGCTACACCTTC. It encodes CASSPGWGNYGYTF. The genes are TRBV4-1 and TRBJ1-2; D call uncertain. V gave up 4 bases and J gave up 2 bases, with 11 bases separating them. Germline CDR1 and CDR2: MGHRA and YSYEKL. This CDR3 region has 14 residues.

The chain has TRBV6-5 and TRBJ1-2; 8 bases agree with TRBD1. J lost 2 bases, V lost 4 bases, and 0 bases had no gene match. Germline V lookup: CDR1 MNHEY, CDR2 SVGAGI. The CDR3 is 13 amino acids. The DNA for the CDR3 is TGTGCCAGCAGTTCAGGGGGCAACTATGGCTACACCTTC. Translated: CASSSGGNYGYTF.

The chain carries TRBV2 and TRBJ1-2, with TRBD1 matching over 8 bases. The junction had 4 bases not matched to a gene; V was cut back by 2 bases and J by 8 bases. In germline, CDR1 is SNHLY, CDR2 FYNNEI. The CDR3 runs to 13 residues. CDR3 bases: TGTGCCAGCAGTGAAAGGGACAGGTGGGGCTACACCTTC. Its protein is CASSERDRWGYTF.

There are a few counts of this clone. V usage is TRBV10-3 and J usage is TRBJ1-6, with 10 bases lining up with TRBD1. V shed 11 bases, J shed 7 bases, and the junction held 14 bases outside the gene matches. Germline CDR1 reads ENHRY; CDR2 reads SYGVKD. CDR3 length: 16 residues. The DNA for the CDR3 is TGTGCCGCCCGTTCATTAGCGGGACAGGGGAATTCACCCCTCCACTTT. Its protein product is CAARSLAGQGNSPLHF.

The chain uses TRBV29-1 and TRBJ1-2; 11 nucleotides match TRBD1. The V segment lost 5 bases and the J segment 8 bases; nucleotides outside the gene matches: 7. Germline CDR1 SQVTM, CDR2 ANQGSEA. The CDR3 spans 13 residues. Here the CDR3 reads CSVTQGQGEGYTF. The CDR3 region has the DNA TGCAGCGTTACCCAGGGACAGGGGGAGGGCTACACCTTC.

This chain joins TRBV5-1 and TRBJ2-2, with 8 bases aligning to TRBD1. This CDR3 comprises 14 residues. CDR1 is SGHRS, CDR2 YFSETQ, per germline. The V and J ends lost 3 bases and 4 bases, in that order; junction bases with no gene match: 2. DNA of the CDR3: TGCGCCAGCAGCTCCAGGGGGCTCACCGGGGAGCTGTTTTTT. Translating it yields CASSSRGLTGELFF.

The chain uses TRBV6-5 and TRBJ2-1, with a possible D match to TRBD2 (6 bases). With 5 bases removed from V and 4 bases from J, the gap between germline ends came to 15 bases. The CDR3 loop spans 15 amino acids. Per germline, CDR1 MNHEY and CDR2 SVGAGI. The CDR3 region is CASSRGDGSYNEQFF. For the CDR3, the DNA is TGTGCCAGCAGTCGCGGGGACGGCAGTTACAATGAGCAGTTCTTC.

The chain has TRBV6-5 and TRBJ2-7; D remains unclear. V was clipped by 2 bases and J by 7 bases, with 6 bases between them. The germline CDR1 and CDR2 sequences are MNHEY and SVGAGI. The CDR3 runs to 11 residues. The DNA for the CDR3 is TGTGCCAGCAGTTACCCCCCGGAGCAGTACTTC. Translation gives CASSYPPEQYF.

V usage is TRBV25-1 and J usage is TRBJ2-5; a possible D gene is TRBD2 (5 bases). Germline values: CDR1 MGHDK, CDR2 SYGVNS. The CDR3 is 14 amino acids. Trimming pared 0 bases from V and 4 bases from J, leaving 9 bases between. The CDR3 bases are TGTGCCAGCAGTGAATATAAGGGAGTAGAGACCCAGTACTTC. Translation: CASSEYKGVETQYF.

The chain has TRBV6-5 and TRBJ2-7; no clear D. This CDR3 is 15 amino acids long. V was pared by 6 bases and J by 0 bases, with 15 bases between. Germline V gene sequence: CDR1 MNHEY, CDR2 SVGAGI. DNA of the CDR3: TGTGCCAGCAGAGACTCCGGCGGTACCTCCTACGAGCAGTACTTC. The encoded protein is CASRDSGGTSYEQYF.